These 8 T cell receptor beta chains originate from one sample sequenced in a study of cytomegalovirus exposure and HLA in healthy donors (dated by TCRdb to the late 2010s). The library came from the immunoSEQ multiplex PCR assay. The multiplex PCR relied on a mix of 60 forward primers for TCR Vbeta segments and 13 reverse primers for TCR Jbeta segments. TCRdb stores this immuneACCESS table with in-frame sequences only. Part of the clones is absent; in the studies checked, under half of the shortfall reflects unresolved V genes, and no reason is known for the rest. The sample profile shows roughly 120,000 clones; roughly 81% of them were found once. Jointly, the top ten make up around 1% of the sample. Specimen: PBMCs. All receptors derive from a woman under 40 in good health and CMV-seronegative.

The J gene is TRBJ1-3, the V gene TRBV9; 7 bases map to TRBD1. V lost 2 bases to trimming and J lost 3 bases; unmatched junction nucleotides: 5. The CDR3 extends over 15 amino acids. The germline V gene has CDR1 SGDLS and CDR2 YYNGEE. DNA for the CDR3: TGTGCCAGCAGCGTTAGACAGGGTGATGGAAACACCATATATTTT. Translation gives CASSVRQGDGNTIYF.

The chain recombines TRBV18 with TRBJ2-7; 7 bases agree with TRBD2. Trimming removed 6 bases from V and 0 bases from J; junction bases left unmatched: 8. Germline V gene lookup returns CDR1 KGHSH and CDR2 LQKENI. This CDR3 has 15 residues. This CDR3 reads CASSGGGSLSYEQYF. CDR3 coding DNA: TGTGCCAGCTCGGGGGGAGGGTCCCTCTCCTACGAGCAGTACTTC.

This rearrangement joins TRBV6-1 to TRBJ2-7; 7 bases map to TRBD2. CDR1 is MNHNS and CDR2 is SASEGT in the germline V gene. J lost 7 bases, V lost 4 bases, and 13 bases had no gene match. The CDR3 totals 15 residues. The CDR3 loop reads CASSVGLLVIGEQYF. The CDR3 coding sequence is TGTGCCAGCAGTGTGGGACTACTCGTAATTGGGGAGCAGTACTTC.

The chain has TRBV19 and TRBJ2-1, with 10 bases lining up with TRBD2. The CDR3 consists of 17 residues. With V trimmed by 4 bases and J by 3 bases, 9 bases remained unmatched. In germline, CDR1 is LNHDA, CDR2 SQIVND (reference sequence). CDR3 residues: CASSRSSGSRVYNEQFF. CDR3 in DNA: TGTGCCAGTAGTAGATCTAGCGGGAGTAGGGTCTACAATGAGCAGTTCTTC.

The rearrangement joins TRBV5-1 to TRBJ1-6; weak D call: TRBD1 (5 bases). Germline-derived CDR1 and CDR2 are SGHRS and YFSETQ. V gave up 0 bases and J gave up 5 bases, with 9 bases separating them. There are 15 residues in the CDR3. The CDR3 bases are TGCGCCAGCAGCTTGGCGCCAGGGAATAATTCACCCCTCCACTTT. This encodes CASSLAPGNNSPLHF.

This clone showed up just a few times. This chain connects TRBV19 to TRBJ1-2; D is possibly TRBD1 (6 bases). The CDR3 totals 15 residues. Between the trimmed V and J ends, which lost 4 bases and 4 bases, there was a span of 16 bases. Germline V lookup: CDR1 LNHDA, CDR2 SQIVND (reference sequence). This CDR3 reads CASSKRRTDPYGYTF. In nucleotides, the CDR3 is TGTGCCAGTAGTAAACGCCGGACAGACCCCTATGGCTACACCTTC.

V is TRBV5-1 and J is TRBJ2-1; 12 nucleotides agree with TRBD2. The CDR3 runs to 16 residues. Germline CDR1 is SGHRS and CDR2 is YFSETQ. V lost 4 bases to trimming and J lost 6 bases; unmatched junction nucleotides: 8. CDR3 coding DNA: TGCGCCAGCAGCCCGATGGGGACTAGCGGGTTCAATGAGCAGTTCTTC. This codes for CASSPMGTSGFNEQFF. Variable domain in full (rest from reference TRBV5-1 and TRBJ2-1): KAGVTQTPRYLIKTRGQQVTLSCSPISGHRSVSWYQQTPGQGLQFLFEYFSETQRNKGNFPGRFSGRQFSNSRSEMNVSTLELGDSALYLCASSPMGTSGFNEQFFGPGTRLTVL.

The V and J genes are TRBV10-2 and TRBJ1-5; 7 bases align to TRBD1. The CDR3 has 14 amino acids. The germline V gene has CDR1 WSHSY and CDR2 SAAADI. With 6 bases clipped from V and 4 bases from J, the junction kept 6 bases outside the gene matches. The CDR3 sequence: CASSPGQENQPQHF. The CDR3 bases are TGCGCCAGCAGCCCTGGACAGGAGAATCAGCCCCAGCATTTT.